One and the same sample provided the 10 T cell receptor beta chains below, sequenced in a study of T cell responses to AZD1222 COVID-19 vaccine. The table came from immunoSEQ multiplex PCR; TCRdb's copy has only in-frame clones and leaves some out. Of fewer than 120,000 clones detected, about 87% appear once; the ten largest clones hold about 1.6%. The sequences come from peripheral blood, collected on day 0 of AZD1222 vaccination. Receptors originate from an adult in good health.

The rearrangement uses TRBV11-2 and TRBJ2-5; 9 positions agree with TRBD1. CDR1 and CDR2 from the germline V gene are SGHAT and FQNNGV. This CDR3 spans 16 amino acids. Trimming cost V 1 base and J 2 bases; bases outside gene matches: 5. The CDR3 here is CASSLVGTGIQETQYF. In DNA, the CDR3 is TGTGCCAGCAGCTTAGTGGGGACAGGGATTCAAGAGACCCAGTACTTC.

The chain combines TRBV5-4 with TRBJ1-5, with 10 bases identical to TRBD1. CDR3 length: 16 residues. Trimming removed 0 bases from V and 7 bases from J; junction bases left unmatched: 7. Germline V CDR1 and CDR2: SGHNT, YYREEE (reference sequence). The CDR3 DNA reads TGTGCCAGCAGCTTGGGGCCGGGACAGGGGCGACAGCCCCAGCATTTT. Its translation is CASSLGPGQGRQPQHF.

In DNA form, the CDR3 reads TGCAGCGTTGGTTCAGGGTTCGCGGACTACAATGAGCAGTTCTTC. It specifies CSVGSGFADYNEQFF. This chain uses TRBV29-1 with TRBJ2-1, with D possibly matching TRBD1 (5 bases). The ends were cut back, 4 bases at V and 3 bases at J, with 16 bases in the middle. Germline V lookup: CDR1 SQVTM, CDR2 ANQGSEA. This CDR3 is 15 amino acids long.

In its sample, this clone was seen a few times. The sample carries other DNA sequences with the same CDR3. This chain links TRBV30 with TRBJ2-7; TRBD2 is a possible D gene (5 bases). Germline V gene lookup returns CDR1 GTSNPN and CDR2 SVGIG (reference sequence). V lost 3 bases and J 1 base, leaving 7 bases between the germline ends. The CDR3 length is 12 residues. The CDR3 reads CAWSRGSYEQYF. In DNA, the CDR3 is TGTGCCTGGAGCCGGGGATCCTACGAGCAGTACTTC.

V and J are TRBV5-5 and TRBJ1-4; a weak D match, TRBD1 (5 bases). Germline CDR1 SGHKS, CDR2 YYEKEE (reference sequence). The V and J ends lost 0 bases and 3 bases respectively, with 12 bases between them. This CDR3 spans 16 amino acids. For the CDR3, the DNA is TGTGCCAGCAGCTTGGCAGGGACTGTGGCTAATGAAAAACTGTTTTTT. Translating it yields CASSLAGTVANEKLFF.

This chain uses TRBV30 with TRBJ1-4; D remains ambiguous. Germline V gene data show CDR1 as GTSNPN and CDR2 as SVGIG (reference sequence). V lost 1 base and J 8 bases, leaving 11 bases between the germline ends. This CDR3 is 13 amino acids long. For the CDR3, the DNA is TGTGCCTGGAGTGGGTCTTCGAGGGAAAAACTGTTTTTT. It specifies CAWSGSSREKLFF.

The chain joins TRBV6-4 to TRBJ2-6; no firm D call. The CDR3 loop spans 14 amino acids. V was pared by 5 bases and J by 0 bases, with 5 bases between. Germline V lookup: CDR1 MRHNA, CDR2 SNTAGT. Here the CDR3 reads CASSPFSGANVLTF. CDR3 bases: TGTGCCAGCAGTCCCTTCTCTGGGGCCAACGTCCTGACTTTC.

The chain employs TRBV6-1 and TRBJ2-2; 9 nucleotides align to TRBD1. CDR3 length: 16 amino acids. Germline values: CDR1 MNHNS, CDR2 SASEGT. The trim removed 3 bases at V and 4 bases at J, leaving 6 bases unmatched. This CDR3 reads CASSDVGQGFTGELFF. In DNA form, the CDR3 reads TGTGCCAGCAGTGACGTGGGACAGGGCTTCACCGGGGAGCTGTTTTTT.

The rearrangement uses TRBV18 and TRBJ1-5; D might be TRBD1 (5 bases). This CDR3 has 15 amino acids. The V and J ends lost 6 bases and 2 bases respectively, with 14 bases between them. The V gene's germline CDR1 is KGHSH and CDR2 LQKENI. CDR3 sequence reads: CASSPDSDRNQPQHF. CDR3 in DNA: TGTGCCAGCTCCCCCGACAGCGATCGCAATCAGCCCCAGCATTTT.

This chain joins TRBV9 and TRBJ1-4; 8 bases map to TRBD1. The CDR3 is made up of 15 amino acids. V trimming: 4 bases; J trimming: 6 bases; junction bases outside the gene matches: 8. CDR1 and CDR2 (germline): SGDLS, YYNGEE. CDR3 in DNA: TGTGCCAGCAGCCCTCCGACAGGGGCGGATGAAAAACTGTTTTTT. Translated, it gives CASSPPTGADEKLFF.